Below are 6 T cell receptor beta chains sequenced from a single sample in a study of T cells after posttransplantation cyclophosphamide. Busulfan-fludarabine conditioning, marrow transplant, and cyclophosphamide on days +3 and +4 were administered. Data came from immunoSEQ multiplex PCR; TCRdb stores just in-frame clones and leaves some out. The repertoire holds some 34,000 clones, with about 77% as singletons. The sequencing used CD4+ T cells sorted from blood, collected 1903 days after a stem cell transplant with posttransplant cyclophosphamide. All receptors come from a female patient between 35 and 55 years old who received an allogeneic stem cell transplant from a related donor, was CMV-positive, and had no GVHD. Some of the T cells might come from the graft donor.

This clone occurred once. The rearrangement joins TRBV18 to TRBJ2-1, with 10 bases that match TRBD1. CDR1 and CDR2 (germline): KGHSH, LQKENI. The CDR3 spans 16 residues. V shed 5 bases, J shed 6 bases, and the junction held 10 bases outside the gene matches. CDR3 amino acids: CASSTLPRTGGNEQFF. CDR3 bases: TGTGCCAGCTCAACCCTACCCCGGACAGGGGGCAATGAGCAGTTCTTC.

This chain links TRBV2 with TRBJ2-1; D is uncertain. The CDR3 spans 15 residues. V was clipped by 4 bases and J by 0 bases, with 10 bases between them. Germline CDR1 and CDR2: SNHLY and FYNNEI. The CDR3 region has the DNA TGTGCCAGCAGTGGTACTTCGAGCTCCTACAATGAGCAGTTCTTC. As protein: CASSGTSSSYNEQFF.

V and J are TRBV28 and TRBJ2-1; 10 bases map to TRBD1. This CDR3 has 16 amino acids. Germline V lookup: CDR1 MDHEN, CDR2 SYDVKM. With 6 bases clipped from V and 8 bases from J, the junction kept 13 bases outside the gene matches. The CDR3 DNA reads as TGTGCCAGCAGCGTCACCGGGACAGGGGCATATGATGAGCAGTTCTTC. It specifies CASSVTGTGAYDEQFF.

The V call is TRBV5-1, the J call TRBJ1-4, with a tentative D call TRBD1 (6 bases). Trimming pared 3 bases from V and 5 bases from J, leaving 17 bases between. Germline values: CDR1 SGHRS, CDR2 YFSETQ. The CDR3 extends over 16 amino acids. The CDR3 reads CASSYLRTDRNEKLFF. The DNA for the CDR3 is TGCGCCAGCAGCTACTTAAGGACAGACAGAAATGAAAAACTGTTTTTT.

This rearrangement joins TRBV7-3 to TRBJ2-5; TRBD2 aligns across 10 bases. V shed 2 bases and J 4 bases; nucleotides not matched to a gene: 4. Per germline, CDR1 SGHTA and CDR2 FQGTGA. The CDR3 loop spans 15 amino acids. CDR3 region: CASSLVAGGLETQYF. The CDR3 nucleotides are TGTGCCAGCAGCTTAGTAGCGGGGGGCTTAGAGACCCAGTACTTC.

The J gene is TRBJ2-5, the V gene TRBV19, with 8 positions matching TRBD1. This CDR3 region has 15 residues. The germline gives CDR1 LNHDA, CDR2 SQIVND (reference sequence). The V gene end was trimmed by 8 bases and the J gene end by 2 bases; junction bases not matched to a gene: 10. CDR3: CASSTGGSIQETQYF. CDR3 nucleotide sequence: TGTGCCAGTTCTACAGGGGGATCTATACAAGAGACCCAGTACTTC.